Described below is a single TCR beta chain sequence and its context. The participants were between roughly 18 and 89 years old and came from 24 US areas. Symptom resolution, clearance, or two negative PCRs marked donors in Cohort 3 as recovered. This table comes from immunoSEQ multiplex PCR, and its TCRdb copy is limited to in-frame clones, with some not included. The profile shows 300,000 or so clones, about 92% of them singletons. Trimming removed 3 bases at V and 2 bases at J, with 12 bases between. The germline V gene encodes CDR1 SGDLS and CDR2 YYNGEE. The CDR3 is 15 residues long. The record originates from a study of blood T cell repertoires in COVID-19. Study at large: PBMCs, B-cell-depleted T cells, or T cells were the source of the cDNA or gDNA that made up the material.

This sequence joins TRBV9 and TRBJ2-1, with D possibly being TRBD1 (6 bases). This sequence originates from a man between 60 and 75 years old who had recovered from COVID-19. Sequenced input: PBMCs or T cells enriched from blood (not recorded which). The CDR3 here is CASSATGQTYNEQFF. The CDR3, as DNA: TGTGCCAGCAGCGCAACGGGACAAACCTACAATGAGCAGTTCTTC. Based on the CDR3 plus reference TRBV9 and TRBJ2-1, the full variable domain is DSGVTQTPKHLITATGQRVTLRCSPRSGDLSVYWYQQSLDQGLQFLIQYYNGEERAKGNILERFSAQQFPDLHSELNLSSLELGDSALYFCASSATGQTYNEQFFGPGTRLTVL.